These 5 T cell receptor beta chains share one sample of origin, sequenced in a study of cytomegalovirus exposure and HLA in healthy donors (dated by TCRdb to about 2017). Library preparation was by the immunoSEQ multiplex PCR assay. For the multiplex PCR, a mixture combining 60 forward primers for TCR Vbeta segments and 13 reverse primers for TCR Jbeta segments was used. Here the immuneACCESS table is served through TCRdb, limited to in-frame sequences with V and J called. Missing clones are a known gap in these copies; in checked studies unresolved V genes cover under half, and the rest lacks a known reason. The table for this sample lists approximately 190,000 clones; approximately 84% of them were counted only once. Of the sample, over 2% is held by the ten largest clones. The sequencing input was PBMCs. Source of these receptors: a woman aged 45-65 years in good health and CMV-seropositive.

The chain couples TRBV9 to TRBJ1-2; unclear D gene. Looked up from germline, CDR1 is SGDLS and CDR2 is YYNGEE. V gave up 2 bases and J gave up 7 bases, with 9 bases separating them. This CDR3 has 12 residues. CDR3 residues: CASSVEGGGYTF. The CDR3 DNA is TGTGCCAGCAGCGTTGAGGGAGGTGGCTACACCTTC. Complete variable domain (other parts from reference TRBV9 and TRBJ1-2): DSGVTQTPKHLITATGQRVTLRCSPRSGDLSVYWYQQSLDQGLQFLIQYYNGEERAKGNILERFSAQQFPDLHSELNLSSLELGDSALYFCASSVEGGGYTFGSGTRLTVV.

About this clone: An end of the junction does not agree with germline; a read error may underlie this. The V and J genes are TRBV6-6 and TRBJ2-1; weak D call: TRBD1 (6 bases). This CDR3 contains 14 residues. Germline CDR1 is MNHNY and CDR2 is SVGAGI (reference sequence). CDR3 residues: CAISESRGGNEQFF. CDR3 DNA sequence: TGTGCCATCAGTGAGTCGCGAGGGGGTAATGAGCAGTTCTTC.

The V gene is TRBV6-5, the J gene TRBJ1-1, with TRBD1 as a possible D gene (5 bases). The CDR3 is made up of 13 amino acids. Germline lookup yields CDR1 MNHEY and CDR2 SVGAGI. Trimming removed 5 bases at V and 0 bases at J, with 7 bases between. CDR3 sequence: CASSVQVNTEAFF. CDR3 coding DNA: TGTGCCAGCAGTGTACAGGTGAACACTGAAGCTTTCTTT.

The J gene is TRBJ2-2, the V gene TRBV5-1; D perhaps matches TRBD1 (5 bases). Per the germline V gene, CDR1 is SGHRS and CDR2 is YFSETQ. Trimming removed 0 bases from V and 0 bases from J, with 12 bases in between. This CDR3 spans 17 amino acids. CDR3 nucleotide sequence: TGCGCCAGCAGCTTGGGAAGGACAAATACGAACACCGGGGAGCTGTTTTTT. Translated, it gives CASSLGRTNTNTGELFF.

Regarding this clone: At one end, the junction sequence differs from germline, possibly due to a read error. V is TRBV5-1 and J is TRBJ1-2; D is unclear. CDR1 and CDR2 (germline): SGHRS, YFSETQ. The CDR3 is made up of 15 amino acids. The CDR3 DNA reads TGTGCCAGCAACTTGGATGGCGGGACTAACTATGGCTACACCTTC. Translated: CASNLDGGTNYGYTF.